The TCR beta chain under discussion was sequenced for a study of blood T cell repertoires in COVID-19. Here immunoSEQ multiplex PCR was the method, and the copy in TCRdb shows in-frame clones only, minus some. The sample includes approximately 190,000 clones, about four fifths seen only once; the top ten take about 6%. The specimen was peripheral blood. The sequence derives from a woman in her forties with acute or convalescent COVID-19.

This chain's CDR3 is CASSLRWDTSTDTQYF. CDR3 nucleotides: TGTGCCAGCAGCTTAAGATGGGACACTAGCACAGATACGCAGTATTTT. The chain couples TRBV11-2 to TRBJ2-3; possible D gene TRBD1, 6 bases. The CDR3 is made up of 16 amino acids. V gave up 2 bases and J gave up 0 bases, with 12 bases separating them. From germline, CDR1 is SGHAT and CDR2 FQNNGV. Drawing the rest from reference TRBV11-2 and TRBJ2-3, the complete variable domain is EAGVAQSPRYKIIEKRQSVAFWCNPISGHATLYWYQQILGQGPKLLIQFQNNGVVDDSQLPKDRFSAERLKGVDSTLKIQPAKLEDSAVYLCASSLRWDTSTDTQYFGPGTRLTVL.